This T cell receptor (beta chain) was retrieved from a study of shared clonotypes between healthy human individuals. The CDR3 sequence is 12 residues long. The V and J ends lost 4 bases and 4 bases respectively, with 7 bases between them. In germline, CDR1 is PRHDT, CDR2 FYEKMQ (reference sequence). CD8 cells classed as naive were CD45RO-negative and positively selected for CCR7, excluding terminally differentiated effector memory CD45RA+ cells. This clone was counted once. Different DNA sequences within this sample yield the same CDR3. TCRdb's table, derived via immunoSEQ multiplex PCR, lists solely in-frame clones and lacks some. The sample includes millions of clones, about 95% seen only once; the top ten take around 1.1%.

The clonotype comes from a man aged 18-30 years in good health. Specimen: naive CD8+ T cells sorted from blood. This rearrangement joins TRBV13 to TRBJ2-5, with D uncertain. CDR3 loop: CASSSYGETQYF. The CDR3 DNA follows: TGTGCCAGCAGCTCCTACGGAGAGACCCAGTACTTC.